Shown below are 6 T cell receptor beta chains from a single sample sequenced in a study of neurological immune-mediated disorders. Using its own MiXCR run on the 5' RACE reads, TCRdb lists one record per CDR3 protein. The sample contains approximately 40,000 distinct CDR3 sequences, about 4.4% of which appear only once. Sequenced input: CD4+ T cells from blood. The receptors were gathered from a man in his late teens or twenties in good health.

This clonotype was seen ten or more times. The chain carries TRBV6-5 and TRBJ2-1; a weak D match, TRBD2 (5 bases). Trimming shortened V by 6 bases and J by 8 bases, and 11 bases separated the two germline ends. Germline V lookup: CDR1 MNHEY, CDR2 SVGAGI. The length of the CDR3 is 12 residues. This CDR3 is CASRRSRDEQFF. The DNA for the CDR3 is TGTGCCAGCAGGAGGTCGCGGGATGAGCAGTTCTTC.

This clonotype has ten or more counts. The chain recombines TRBV6-6 with TRBJ1-1, with a tentative D call TRBD1 (5 bases). The CDR3 is 15 amino acids. V was cut by 6 bases and J by 0 bases, with 14 bases left in between. CDR1 and CDR2 (germline): MNHNY, SVGAGI (reference sequence). The CDR3 region has the DNA TGTGCCAGCAGAGATGACAGATTCATGAACACTGAAGCTTTCTTT. It is translated as CASRDDRFMNTEAFF.

This clonotype has ten or more counts. The gene calls are TRBV12-3 or TRBV12-4 and TRBJ1-6; D possibly corresponds to TRBD1 (5 bases). This CDR3 comprises 13 residues. Trimming took 5 bases from V and 9 from J, leaving 11 bases between them. The CDR3 sequence is CASSQGHSSPLHF. DNA of the CDR3: TGTGCCAGCAGTCAGGGTCATAGTTCACCCCTCCACTTT.

This clonotype came up many times. The CDR3 sequence: CSATGSPNSPLHF. The CDR3 coding sequence is TGCAGTGCGACAGGGTCCCCAAATTCACCCCTCCACTTT. The J gene is TRBJ1-6, the V gene TRBV20-1; 7 bases are shared with TRBD1. V gave up 6 bases and J gave up 7 bases; unmatched junction bases: 6. Per germline, CDR1 DFQATT and CDR2 SNEGSKA (reference sequence). The CDR3 spans 13 residues.

Many counts were recorded for this clonotype. J is TRBJ2-1 and V is TRBV7-9; TRBD1 matches at 8 bases. The V and J ends lost 8 bases and 9 bases, in that order; junction bases with no gene match: 9. The CDR3 length is 13 residues. Germline CDR1 reads SEHNR; CDR2 reads FQNEAQ (reference sequence). The CDR3 is CASPHPGGREQFF. CDR3 nucleotide sequence: TGTGCCAGCCCGCATCCAGGGGGCCGTGAGCAGTTCTTC. Full variable domain (remainder filled in from reference TRBV7-9 and TRBJ2-1): DTGVSQNPRHKITKRGQNVTFRCDPISEHNRLYWYRQTLGQGPEFLTYFQNEAQLEKSRLLSDRFSAERPKGSFSTLEIQRTEQGDSAMYLCASPHPGGREQFFGPGTRLTVL.

This clonotype was counted many times. The rearrangement links TRBV30 to TRBJ2-1; D uncertain. Trimming removed 0 bases at V and 8 bases at J, with 14 bases between. Germline CDR1 is GTSNPN and CDR2 is SVGIG (reference sequence). This CDR3 region has 14 residues. CDR3 protein: CAWSVRSSLDEQFF. In DNA form, the CDR3 reads TGTGCCTGGAGTGTACGGTCGTCGCTGGATGAGCAGTTCTTC.